This T cell receptor (beta chain) appears in the sequencing data of a study of T cell repertoires in cytomegalovirus infection. Study details: Public TCR beta signatures provided an indication of both CMV infection and a matching HLA type.

TCRdb ran MiXCR on the reads and lists one entry per CDR3 protein. The sample includes 900,000 to 950,000 distinct CDR3 sequences, roughly a third of them seen just once. Study-level points and caveats: It was HLA-C-restricted CMV-specific TCR beta clonotypes that dominated the response ex vivo. Cumulated frequencies of public TCR beta families served to identify carriers of CMV plus the relevant HLA.

Concerning this clonotype: Its antigen is unidentified.

Sequenced here: cultured CD8+ T cells from PBMCs, sampled from culture after CMV antigen stimulation. This TCR came from a human donor in good health (CMV status not recorded). Some clones in this sample may be carry-over from other donors' samples.

The CDR3 sequence is CASSENQGYNQPQHF. The DNA for the CDR3 is TGTGCCAGCAGTGAAAACCAGGGCTACAATCAGCCCCAGCATTTT. This chain joins TRBV6-1 and TRBJ1-5, with D possibly TRBD1 on 5 matching bases. The length of the CDR3 is 15 residues. The ends were cut back, 2 bases at V and 3 bases at J, with 11 bases in the middle. Germline-derived CDR1 and CDR2 are MNHNS and SASEGT.